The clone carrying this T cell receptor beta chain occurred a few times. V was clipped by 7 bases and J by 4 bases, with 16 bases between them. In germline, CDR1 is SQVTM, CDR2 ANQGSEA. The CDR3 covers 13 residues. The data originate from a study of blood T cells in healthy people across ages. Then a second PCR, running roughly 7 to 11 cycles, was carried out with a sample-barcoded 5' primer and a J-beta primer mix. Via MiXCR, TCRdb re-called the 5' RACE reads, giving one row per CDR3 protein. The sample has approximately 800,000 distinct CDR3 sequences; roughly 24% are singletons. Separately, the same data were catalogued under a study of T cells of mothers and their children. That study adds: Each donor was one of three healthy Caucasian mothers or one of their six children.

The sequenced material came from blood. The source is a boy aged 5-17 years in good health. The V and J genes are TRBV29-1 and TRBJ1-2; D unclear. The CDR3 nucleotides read TGCAGCGCCACCACCACCGTATTCTATGGCTACACCTTC. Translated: CSATTTVFYGYTF.